These 30 T cell receptor beta chains were sequenced from one sample in a study of shared clonotypes between healthy human individuals. Repertoires were generated with immunoSEQ multiplex PCR, while TCRdb's copy carries only in-frame clones and drops some. The sample lists 400,000 or so clones, just over 95% occurring once. Input material: memory CD8+ T cells sorted from blood. Indicated subset: CD45RO+ cells pooled with CCR7-negative TemRA cells. Source of these receptors: a man aged 25-45 years in good health.

This clone was counted once. The chain recombines TRBV9 with TRBJ1-2; D unclear. The CDR3 covers 15 residues. V lost 0 bases, J lost 4 bases, and 13 bases lay in between. Germline-derived CDR1 and CDR2 are SGDLS and YYNGEE. For the CDR3, the DNA is TGTGCCAGCAGCGTAGCTACGGGAATACCCTATGGCTACACCTTC. It encodes CASSVATGIPYGYTF.

This clone was counted once. The chain recombines TRBV10-1 with TRBJ1-4; D not certain. Trimming cost V 4 bases and J 4 bases, with 4 bases left between them. This CDR3 is 12 amino acids long. Looked up from germline, CDR1 is WNHNN and CDR2 is SYGVQD (reference sequence). Written as DNA, the CDR3 is TGCGCCAGCAGTGTTCGTAATGAAAAACTGTTTTTT. It translates to CASSVRNEKLFF.

With regard to this clone: Other DNA variants within this sample encode the same CDR3. This chain uses TRBV14 with TRBJ2-2, with D unresolved. The germline gives CDR1 SGHDN, CDR2 FVKESK. This CDR3 has 13 residues. V was shortened by 0 bases and J by 5 bases, with 4 bases between the two germline ends. CDR3 sequence reads: CASSQDLTGELFF. The CDR3 region has the DNA TGTGCCAGCAGCCAAGATTTGACCGGGGAGCTGTTTTTT.

Here the CDR3 DNA reads TGCAGCGTCGACAGGGCCCCCACAGATACGCAGTATTTT. Amino acid sequence: CSVDRAPTDTQYF. The chain couples TRBV29-1 to TRBJ2-3; 7 bases agree with TRBD1. The CDR3 has 13 amino acids. With V trimmed by 6 bases and J by 2 bases, 5 bases remained unmatched. Germline V lookup: CDR1 SQVTM, CDR2 ANQGSEA.

This clone appeared once. This rearrangement joins TRBV10-3 to TRBJ2-1; D unclear. Germline V gene lookup returns CDR1 ENHRY and CDR2 SYGVKD. The CDR3 has 12 residues. Trimming left V 2 bases short and J 8 bases short, with 7 bases between. The CDR3 nucleotides read TGTGCCATCAGTGAGGGTTCCCATGAGCAGTTCTTC. Encoded protein: CAISEGSHEQFF.

In nucleotides, the CDR3 is TGTGCCAGCAGCTTACTAGCGGGCAACTACGAGCAGTACTTC. It yields the protein CASSLLAGNYEQYF. The chain carries TRBV7-6 and TRBJ2-7, with TRBD2 matching over 8 bases. Germline lookup yields CDR1 SGHVS and CDR2 FNYEAQ. This CDR3 contains 14 residues. The V gene end was trimmed by 2 bases and the J gene end by 3 bases; junction bases not matched to a gene: 3.

The chain joins TRBV11-2 to TRBJ2-7, with TRBD2 matching 9 bases. Germline values: CDR1 SGHAT, CDR2 FQNNGV. This CDR3 has 14 residues. V gave up 4 bases and J gave up 5 bases; unmatched junction bases: 6. CDR3 sequence reads: CASSSAGGTHEQYF. The CDR3 DNA sequence: TGTGCCAGCAGCTCAGCGGGAGGAACACACGAGCAGTACTTC.

The CDR3 nucleotides read TGTGCCTCCTTCTCTGGAAACACCATATATTTT. Protein product: CASFSGNTIYF. This sequence joins TRBV6-6 and TRBJ1-3; no reliable D call. The V gene lost 11 bases and the J gene lost 0 bases, with 5 bases spanning the gap. Germline V lookup: CDR1 MNHNY, CDR2 SVGAGI (reference sequence). The CDR3 totals 11 residues.

The genes are TRBV9 and TRBJ1-3, with 8 bases lining up with TRBD1. V lost 3 bases and J lost 2; bases outside the gene matches: 1. CDR1 is SGDLS and CDR2 is YYNGEE in the germline V gene. There are 14 residues in the CDR3. The CDR3 region is CASSATGAGNTIYF. The DNA of the CDR3 is TGTGCCAGCAGCGCGACAGGGGCTGGAAACACCATATATTTT. Full variable domain (rest looked up from reference TRBV9 and TRBJ1-3): DSGVTQTPKHLITATGQRVTLRCSPRSGDLSVYWYQQSLDQGLQFLIQYYNGEERAKGNILERFSAQQFPDLHSELNLSSLELGDSALYFCASSATGAGNTIYFGEGSWLTVV.

In regard to this clone: The identical CDR3 is also encoded by other nucleotide sequences in the sample. The gene calls are TRBV5-1 and TRBJ2-2; TRBD1 matches at 10 bases. J gave up 3 bases and V 7 bases, and 3 bases lay outside the gene matches. CDR1 and CDR2 (germline): SGHRS, YFSETQ. This CDR3 comprises 14 residues. This CDR3 reads CASRTGGDTGELFF. The CDR3 region has the DNA TGCGCCAGCCGGACAGGGGGGGACACCGGGGAGCTGTTTTTT.

The chain recombines TRBV30 with TRBJ2-7; D may correspond to TRBD1 or TRBD2 (5 bases each). With 8 bases removed from V and 5 bases from J, the gap between germline ends came to 19 bases. The CDR3 has 13 amino acids. CDR1 is GTSNPN and CDR2 is SVGIG in the germline V gene (reference sequence). The CDR3 region has the DNA TGTGCCGGAAAGAGGGGACCCCTTCACGAGCAGTACTTC. Its translation is CAGKRGPLHEQYF.

Comment on this clone: Different DNA sequences within this sample yield the same CDR3. V and J are TRBV6-1 and TRBJ2-7, with D tentatively TRBD1 or TRBD2 (5 bases each). In germline, CDR1 is MNHNS, CDR2 SASEGT. The V and J ends lost 3 bases and 3 bases respectively, with 9 bases between them. The CDR3 runs to 13 residues. The CDR3 DNA is TGTGCCAGCAGTGAGGGACGCGACTACGAGCAGTACTTC. This codes for CASSEGRDYEQYF.

V is TRBV28 and J is TRBJ1-2; D is perhaps TRBD1 (5 bases). In germline, CDR1 is MDHEN, CDR2 SYDVKM. V was clipped by 6 bases and J by 4 bases, with 9 bases between them. The CDR3 runs 12 residues. CDR3 region: CASSWDGYGYTF. The CDR3 coding sequence is TGTGCCAGCAGCTGGGACGGCTATGGCTACACCTTC.

The genes are TRBV18 and TRBJ2-7, with 9 bases aligning to TRBD1. J gave up 7 bases and V 10 bases, and 8 bases lay outside the gene matches. From germline, CDR1 is KGHSH and CDR2 LQKENI. The CDR3 is made up of 12 amino acids. The CDR3 DNA follows: TGTGCCACTTCCGGGACAGGGTGGGAGCAGTACTTC. The encoded protein is CATSGTGWEQYF.

V and J are TRBV5-1 and TRBJ2-5; TRBD1 or TRBD2 may be the D gene (5 bases each). V shed 0 bases and J shed 4 bases, with 16 bases lying between them. CDR3 length equals 16 residues. Germline V gene lookup returns CDR1 SGHRS and CDR2 YFSETQ. CDR3 DNA sequence: TGCGCCAGCAGCTTGGATTGGCAGGGCGGGCTAGAGACCCAGTACTTC. It translates to CASSLDWQGGLETQYF.

The rearrangement uses TRBV2 and TRBJ2-1, with 8 positions matching TRBD2. J was trimmed by 5 bases and V by 2 bases; bases with no gene match: 14. This CDR3 is built from 18 residues. CDR1 SNHLY and CDR2 FYNNEI come from the germline V gene. Written as DNA, the CDR3 is TGTGCCAGCAGTGAACGGCCTCCGGGTAGCGGGAAGAACAATGAGCAGTTCTTC. It is translated as CASSERPPGSGKNNEQFF.

The chain uses TRBV7-9 and TRBJ2-3; 11 positions agree with TRBD2. Trimming at V came to 8 bases and at J to 3 bases, leaving 10 bases not matched to a gene. From germline, CDR1 is SEHNR and CDR2 FQNEAQ (reference sequence). The CDR3 runs to 16 residues. The CDR3 DNA sequence: TGTGCCAGCTACTTGGGCCCTAGCGGGGGGACAGATACGCAGTATTTT. Translating gives CASYLGPSGGTDTQYF.

V and J are TRBV18 and TRBJ1-4; D is possibly TRBD1 (6 bases). Germline loops: CDR1 KGHSH, CDR2 LQKENI. The V end lost 1 base, the J end lost 4 bases, and 13 bases lay between the germline ends. This CDR3 contains 16 residues. The CDR3 here is CASSPLRQAFNEKLFF. DNA of the CDR3: TGTGCCAGCTCACCACTCCGACAGGCCTTTAATGAAAAACTGTTTTTT.

The V call is TRBV5-6, the J call TRBJ2-6; the D gene is possibly TRBD2 (7 bases). CDR3 length: 18 residues. The ends were cut back, 1 base at V and 0 bases at J, with 14 bases in the middle. Germline CDR1 reads SGHDT; CDR2 reads YYEEEE. This CDR3 reads CASSLFGGRTSGANVLTF. The CDR3 nucleotides are TGTGCCAGCAGCTTGTTCGGGGGGCGGACCTCTGGGGCCAACGTCCTGACTTTC.

This clone has only one observation. The chain carries TRBV5-6 and TRBJ2-5; the D call may be TRBD1 or TRBD2 (7 bases each). The V and J ends lost 4 bases and 4 bases respectively, with 29 bases between them. The CDR3 spans 19 residues. Germline values: CDR1 SGHDT, CDR2 YYEEEE. This CDR3 is CASSTTGSRGRAGGETQYF. The CDR3 nucleotides are TGTGCCAGCAGCACTACAGGGAGCAGGGGGAGGGCCGGTGGAGAGACCCAGTACTTC.

The genes are TRBV7-2 and TRBJ2-7; D gene uncertain. CDR1 and CDR2 from the germline V gene are SGHTA and FQGNSA. With 6 bases removed from V and 0 bases from J, the gap between germline ends came to 9 bases. The CDR3 extends over 13 amino acids. CDR3 in DNA: TGTGCCAGCAGTGGTCTCGCCTCCTACGAGCAGTACTTC. Its translation is CASSGLASYEQYF.

The V gene is TRBV5-1, the J gene TRBJ2-1; D is unresolved. CDR1 and CDR2 (germline): SGHRS, YFSETQ. V was shortened by 6 bases and J by 5 bases, with 27 bases between the two germline ends. The CDR3 loop spans 18 amino acids. The CDR3 is CASNIRTNSAFHHNEQFF. In DNA form, the CDR3 reads TGCGCCAGCAATATCCGAACCAACTCCGCCTTTCATCACAATGAGCAGTTCTTC.

The chain joins TRBV28 to TRBJ2-3, with 7 bases that match TRBD1. CDR3 size: 16 residues. J gave up 3 bases and V 2 bases, and 8 bases lay outside the gene matches. Per germline, CDR1 MDHEN and CDR2 SYDVKM. For the CDR3, the DNA is TGTGCCAGCAGTTTAAGGGGGCTGGAGTGGACAGATACGCAGTATTTT. It encodes CASSLRGLEWTDTQYF. The whole variable domain, filled in from reference TRBV28 and TRBJ2-3, reads DVKVTQSSRYLVKRTGEKVFLECVQDMDHENMFWYRQDPGLGLRLIYFSYDVKMKEKGDIPEGYSVSREKKERFSLILESASTNQTSMYLCASSLRGLEWTDTQYFGPGTRLTVL.

V is TRBV2 and J is TRBJ2-5; possible D gene TRBD2, 5 bases. This CDR3 contains 12 residues. Germline loops: CDR1 SNHLY, CDR2 FYNNEI. Between the trimmed V and J ends, which lost 7 bases and 2 bases, there was a span of 8 bases. CDR3 DNA sequence: TGTGCCAGCATCCGGGGTCAAGAGACCCAGTACTTC. It codes for CASIRGQETQYF.

The chain combines TRBV28 with TRBJ2-7; unclear D gene. The germline V gene has CDR1 MDHEN and CDR2 SYDVKM. This CDR3 spans 14 amino acids. The V end was cut by 2 bases, the J end by 2 bases, with 10 bases between. This chain's CDR3 is CASSLPGRPYEQYF. The CDR3 DNA follows: TGTGCCAGCAGTTTACCCGGGCGACCCTACGAGCAGTACTTC.

The chain couples TRBV5-1 to TRBJ2-1; 7 nucleotides agree with TRBD1. CDR1 and CDR2 (germline): SGHRS, YFSETQ. This CDR3 contains 16 residues. The V gene end was trimmed by 0 bases and the J gene end by 5 bases; junction bases not matched to a gene: 8. The CDR3 region has the DNA TGCGCCAGCAGCTTGGCCATGACAGGGATAGACAATGAGCAGTTCTTC. This sequence encodes CASSLAMTGIDNEQFF.

This chain uses TRBV28 with TRBJ1-5; D is unresolved. CDR1 and CDR2 from the germline V gene are MDHEN and SYDVKM. This CDR3 is 15 amino acids long. Trimming shortened V by 2 bases and J by 6 bases, and 14 bases separated the two germline ends. CDR3 protein: CASSLVSGRSQPQHF. CDR3 sequence (DNA): TGTGCCAGCAGTTTAGTTTCAGGTCGAAGTCAGCCCCAGCATTTT.

This chain joins TRBV28 and TRBJ2-5, with 8 bases that match TRBD2. Germline loops: CDR1 MDHEN, CDR2 SYDVKM. Losses at the gene ends were 4 bases for V and 4 bases for J; bases not matched to a gene: 5. This CDR3 has 14 residues. The CDR3 region is CASSSRREGETQYF. CDR3 bases: TGTGCCAGCAGTTCCAGACGGGAGGGAGAGACCCAGTACTTC.

The rearrangement links TRBV2 to TRBJ2-5; 7 nucleotides line up with TRBD1. This CDR3 is 15 amino acids long. With V trimmed by 6 bases and J by 1 base, 8 bases remained unmatched. Germline loops: CDR1 SNHLY, CDR2 FYNNEI. The DNA for the CDR3 is TGTGCCAGCAGAAGGACAGGAACTCCCCAAGAGACCCAGTACTTC. Translation gives CASRRTGTPQETQYF.

The V call is TRBV21-1, the J call TRBJ1-1; TRBD1 was called by the table and not checked on the DNA. TRBV21-1 is assigned pseudogene status. This CDR3 has 18 amino acids. CDR3 protein: CASSKDKTEQGRYTEAFF. In DNA form, the CDR3 reads TGTGCCAGCAGCAAAGATAAGACCGAACAGGGGCGATACACTGAAGCTTTCTTT.